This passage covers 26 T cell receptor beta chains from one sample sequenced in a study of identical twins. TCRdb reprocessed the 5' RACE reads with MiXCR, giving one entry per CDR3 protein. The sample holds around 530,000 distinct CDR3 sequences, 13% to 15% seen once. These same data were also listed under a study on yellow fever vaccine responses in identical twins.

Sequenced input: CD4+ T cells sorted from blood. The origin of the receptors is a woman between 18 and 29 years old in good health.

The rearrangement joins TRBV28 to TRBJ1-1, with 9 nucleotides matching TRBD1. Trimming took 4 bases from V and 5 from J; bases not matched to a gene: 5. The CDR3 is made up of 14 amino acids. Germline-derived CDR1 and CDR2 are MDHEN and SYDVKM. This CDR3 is CASSSGQGKTEAFF. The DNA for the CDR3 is TGTGCCAGCAGTTCAGGACAGGGGAAGACTGAAGCTTTCTTT.

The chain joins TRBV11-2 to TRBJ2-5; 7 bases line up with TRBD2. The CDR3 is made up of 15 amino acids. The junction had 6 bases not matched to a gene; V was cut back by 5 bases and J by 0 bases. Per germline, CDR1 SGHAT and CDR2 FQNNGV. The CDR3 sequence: CASSLFLADQETQYF. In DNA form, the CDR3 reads TGTGCCAGCAGCCTCTTTCTAGCGGACCAAGAGACCCAGTACTTC.

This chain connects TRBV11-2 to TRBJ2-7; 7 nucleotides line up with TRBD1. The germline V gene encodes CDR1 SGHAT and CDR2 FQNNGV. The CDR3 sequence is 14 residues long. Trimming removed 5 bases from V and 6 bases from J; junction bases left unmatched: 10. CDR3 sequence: CASSLTQGSVEQYF. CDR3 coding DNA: TGTGCCAGCAGCCTCACACAGGGGTCTGTCGAGCAGTACTTC.

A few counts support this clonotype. Here the CDR3 reads CASSALAGGLLSSYEQYF. DNA of the CDR3: TGTGCCAGCAGCGCGCTAGCGGGAGGCTTACTAAGCTCCTACGAGCAGTACTTC. The V and J genes are TRBV2 and TRBJ2-7, with TRBD2 matching 11 bases. The CDR3 is made up of 18 amino acids. V shed 6 bases and J 0 bases; nucleotides not matched to a gene: 13. The germline gives CDR1 SNHLY, CDR2 FYNNEI.

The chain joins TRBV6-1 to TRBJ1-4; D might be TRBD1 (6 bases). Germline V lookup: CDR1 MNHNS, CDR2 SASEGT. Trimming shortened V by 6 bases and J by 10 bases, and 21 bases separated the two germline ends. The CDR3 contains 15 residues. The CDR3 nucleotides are TGTGCCAGCAGCATACCGGGGGCGAAGTCGGGAAAACTGTTTTTT. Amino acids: CASSIPGAKSGKLFF.

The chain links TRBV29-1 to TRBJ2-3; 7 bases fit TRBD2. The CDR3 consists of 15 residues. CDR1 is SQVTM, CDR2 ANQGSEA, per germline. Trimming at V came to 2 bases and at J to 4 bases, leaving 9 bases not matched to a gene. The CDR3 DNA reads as TGCAGCGTTGAAAGGGTGGGAGGGCCTTCAGATACGCAGTATTTT. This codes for CSVERVGGPSDTQYF.

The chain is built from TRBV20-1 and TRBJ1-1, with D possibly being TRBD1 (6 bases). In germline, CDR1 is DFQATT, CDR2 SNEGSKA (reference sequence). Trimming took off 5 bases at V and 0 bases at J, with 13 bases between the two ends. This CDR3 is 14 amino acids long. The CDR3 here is CSAFDRPLNTEAFF. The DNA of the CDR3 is TGCAGTGCTTTCGACAGGCCCCTGAACACTGAAGCTTTCTTT.

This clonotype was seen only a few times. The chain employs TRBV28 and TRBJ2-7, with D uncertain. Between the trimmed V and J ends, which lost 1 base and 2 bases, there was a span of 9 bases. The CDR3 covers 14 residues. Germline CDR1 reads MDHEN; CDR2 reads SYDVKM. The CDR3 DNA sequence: TGTGCCAGCAGTTTATTTGCCGGGCCCTACGAGCAGTACTTC. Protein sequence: CASSLFAGPYEQYF.

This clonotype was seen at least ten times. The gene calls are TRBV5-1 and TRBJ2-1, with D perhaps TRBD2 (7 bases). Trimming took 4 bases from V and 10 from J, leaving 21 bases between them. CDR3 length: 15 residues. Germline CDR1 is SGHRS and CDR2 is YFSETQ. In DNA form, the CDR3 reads TGCGCCAGCAGCCCCGGGGGGCCCGGGGGCAAAGAGCAGTTCTTC. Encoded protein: CASSPGGPGGKEQFF. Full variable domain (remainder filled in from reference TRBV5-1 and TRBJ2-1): KAGVTQTPRYLIKTRGQQVTLSCSPISGHRSVSWYQQTPGQGLQFLFEYFSETQRNKGNFPGRFSGRQFSNSRSEMNVSTLELGDSALYLCASSPGGPGGKEQFFGPGTRLTVL.

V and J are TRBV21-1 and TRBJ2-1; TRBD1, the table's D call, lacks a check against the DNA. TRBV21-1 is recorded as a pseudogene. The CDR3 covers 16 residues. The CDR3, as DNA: TGTGCCAGCAGCTCCCCGAGGGACAGTTCCTACAATGAGCAGTTCTTC. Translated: CASSSPRDSSYNEQFF.

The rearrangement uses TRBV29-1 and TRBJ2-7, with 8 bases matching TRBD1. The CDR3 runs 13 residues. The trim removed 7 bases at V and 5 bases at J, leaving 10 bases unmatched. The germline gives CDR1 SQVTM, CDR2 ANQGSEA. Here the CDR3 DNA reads TGCAGCGCTAAGGTACAGGGGGTGAACGAGCAGTACTTC. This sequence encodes CSAKVQGVNEQYF.

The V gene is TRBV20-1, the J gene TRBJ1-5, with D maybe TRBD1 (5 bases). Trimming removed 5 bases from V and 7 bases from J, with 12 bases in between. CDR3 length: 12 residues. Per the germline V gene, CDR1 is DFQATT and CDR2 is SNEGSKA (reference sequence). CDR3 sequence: CSAWGGDQPQHF. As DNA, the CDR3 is TGCAGTGCTTGGGGGGGAGACCAGCCCCAGCATTTT.

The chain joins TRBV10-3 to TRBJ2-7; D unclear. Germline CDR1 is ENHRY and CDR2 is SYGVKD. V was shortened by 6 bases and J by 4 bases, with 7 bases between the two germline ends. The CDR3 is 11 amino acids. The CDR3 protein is CAIREIYEQYF. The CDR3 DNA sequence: TGTGCCATCAGGGAGATTTACGAGCAGTACTTC.

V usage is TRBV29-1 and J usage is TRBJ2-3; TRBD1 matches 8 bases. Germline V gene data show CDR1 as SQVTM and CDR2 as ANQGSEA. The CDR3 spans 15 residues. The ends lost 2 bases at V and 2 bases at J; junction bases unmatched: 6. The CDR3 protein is CSVERLGQDTDTQYF. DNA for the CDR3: TGCAGCGTTGAAAGGCTGGGACAGGACACAGATACGCAGTATTTT.

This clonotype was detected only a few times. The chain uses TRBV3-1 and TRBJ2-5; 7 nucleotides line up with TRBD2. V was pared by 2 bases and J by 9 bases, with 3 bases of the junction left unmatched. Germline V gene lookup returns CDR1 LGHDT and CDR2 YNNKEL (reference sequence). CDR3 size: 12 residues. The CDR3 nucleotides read TGTGCCAGCAGCCAACCACGGGAGGCCCAGTACTTC. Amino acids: CASSQPREAQYF.

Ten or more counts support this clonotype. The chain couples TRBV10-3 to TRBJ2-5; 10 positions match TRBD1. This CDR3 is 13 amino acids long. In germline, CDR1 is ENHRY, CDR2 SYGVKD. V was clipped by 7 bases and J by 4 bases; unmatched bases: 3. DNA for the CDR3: TGTGCCATCAACGGACAGGGGGGAGAGACCCAGTACTTC. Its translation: CAINGQGGETQYF.

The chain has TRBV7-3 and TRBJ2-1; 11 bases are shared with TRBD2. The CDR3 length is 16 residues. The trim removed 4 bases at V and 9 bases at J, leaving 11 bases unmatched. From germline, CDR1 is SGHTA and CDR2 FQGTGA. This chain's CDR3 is CASSWIAGGPSSEQFF. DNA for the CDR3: TGTGCCAGCAGCTGGATAGCGGGAGGGCCCTCTAGTGAGCAGTTCTTC.

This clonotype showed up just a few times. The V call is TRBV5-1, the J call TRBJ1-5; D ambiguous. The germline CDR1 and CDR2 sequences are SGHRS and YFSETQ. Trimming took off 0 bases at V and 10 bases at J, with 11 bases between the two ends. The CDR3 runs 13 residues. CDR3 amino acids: CASSLGAGLPQHF. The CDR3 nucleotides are TGCGCCAGCAGCTTGGGGGCGGGCCTACCCCAGCATTTT.

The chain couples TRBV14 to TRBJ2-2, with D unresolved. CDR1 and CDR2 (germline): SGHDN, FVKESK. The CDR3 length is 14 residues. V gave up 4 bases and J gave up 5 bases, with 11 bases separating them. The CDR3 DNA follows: TGTGCCAGCAGCCCCGGACCTTCTACCGGGGAGCTGTTTTTT. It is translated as CASSPGPSTGELFF.

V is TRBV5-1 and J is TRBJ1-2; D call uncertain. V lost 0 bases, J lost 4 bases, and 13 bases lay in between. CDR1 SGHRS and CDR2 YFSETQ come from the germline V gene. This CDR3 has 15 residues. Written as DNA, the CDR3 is TGCGCCAGCAGCTTGGGATCCACACACCTCTATGGCTACACCTTC. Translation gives CASSLGSTHLYGYTF.

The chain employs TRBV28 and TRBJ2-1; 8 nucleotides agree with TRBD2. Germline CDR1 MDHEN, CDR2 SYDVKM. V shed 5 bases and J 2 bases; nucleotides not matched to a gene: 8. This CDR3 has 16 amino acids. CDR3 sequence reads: CASSPQAGGAYNEQFF. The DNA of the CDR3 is TGTGCCAGCAGTCCGCAGGCGGGAGGAGCCTACAATGAGCAGTTCTTC.

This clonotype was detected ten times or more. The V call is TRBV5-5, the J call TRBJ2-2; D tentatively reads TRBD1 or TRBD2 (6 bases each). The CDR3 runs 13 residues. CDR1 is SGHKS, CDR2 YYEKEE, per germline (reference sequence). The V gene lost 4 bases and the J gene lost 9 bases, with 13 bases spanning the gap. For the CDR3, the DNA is TGTGCCAGCAGCGGAGGGGACAAAAGGGAGCTGTTTTTT. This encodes CASSGGDKRELFF.

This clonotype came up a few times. The CDR3 DNA follows: TGTGCCAGCAGCCAAGAAAGCTCCGCGGGAGGGGGGGAGACCCAGTACTTC. It translates to CASSQESSAGGGETQYF. The chain couples TRBV4-2 to TRBJ2-5, with 9 bases lining up with TRBD2. The CDR3 length is 17 residues. Germline loops: CDR1 LGHNA, CDR2 YNFKEQ. Trimming removed 0 bases from V and 5 bases from J; junction bases left unmatched: 10.

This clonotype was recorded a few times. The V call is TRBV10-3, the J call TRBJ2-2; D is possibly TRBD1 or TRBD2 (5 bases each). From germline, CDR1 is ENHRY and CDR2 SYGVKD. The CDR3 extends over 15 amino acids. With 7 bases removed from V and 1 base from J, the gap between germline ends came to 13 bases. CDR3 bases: TGTGCCATCACCGGGACGGAGAAGAACACCGGGGAGCTGTTTTTT. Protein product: CAITGTEKNTGELFF.

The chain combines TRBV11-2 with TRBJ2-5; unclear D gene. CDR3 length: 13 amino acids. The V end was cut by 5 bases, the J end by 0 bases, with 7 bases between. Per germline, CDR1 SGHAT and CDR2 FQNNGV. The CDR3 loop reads CASSHHNQETQYF. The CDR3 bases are TGTGCCAGCAGCCATCACAACCAAGAGACCCAGTACTTC.

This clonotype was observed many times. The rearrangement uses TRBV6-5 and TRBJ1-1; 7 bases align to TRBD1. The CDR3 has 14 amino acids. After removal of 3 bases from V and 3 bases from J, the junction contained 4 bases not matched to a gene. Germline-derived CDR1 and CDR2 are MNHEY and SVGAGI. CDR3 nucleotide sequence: TGTGCCAGCAGTTATAGCAGGGGGGACACTGAAGCTTTCTTT. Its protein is CASSYSRGDTEAFF.